Reported below is one T cell receptor (beta chain). The antigen is unknown. The data belong to a study of vaccination and CD4 T cells after COVID-19. Study context: The interval from dose two to post-vaccine sampling had a median of roughly 70 days, and it ranged from 14 to 241. Overall study results and limits: For SARS-CoV-2-reactive clonotypes, the median went from about 20 to 38, a nonsignificant increase.

The V gene lost 6 bases and the J gene lost 5 bases, with 20 bases spanning the gap. CDR3 length: 16 residues. CDR1 MNHNS and CDR2 SASEGT come from the germline V gene. The treatment is: approximately 9-day PBMC culture with coronavirus spike peptide pools or control peptides (ViraFEST assay). Ahead of the COVID-19 pandemic (2011-2018), the CD4+ T cells of the unexposed donor were collected. Peptide pools at around 9.2 ug/ml and IL-2 at 10 IU/ml were added to cultures of 1.8 million or so PBMCs per well. Researchers used the Oncomine TCR Beta short-read assay to sequence DNA from cultured CD4+ T cells. TCRdb fed the PCR reads into MiXCR, producing one record per CDR3 protein. The table has 9,200 or so distinct CDR3 sequences, roughly 43% seen once.

The specimen sequenced was CD4+ T cells from blood, cultured in vitro. The chain couples TRBV6-1 to TRBJ2-1; maybe TRBD2 (6 bases). The TCR was taken from a human donor in good health. The CDR3: CASRGIGGGINNEQFF. The DNA for the CDR3 is TGTGCCAGCAGGGGGATCGGAGGAGGGATTAACAATGAGCAGTTCTTC.